The 15 T cell receptor beta chains given below trace back to one sample, sequenced in a study of T cells in Graves' hyperthyroidism and ophthalmopathy. TCR beta CDR3 regions were amplified from RNA transcripts. When the TCR CDR3 underwent first-round RT-PCR, the HTBI primer set was used. MiXCR, run by TCRdb on the multiplex PCR reads, gives a single entry per CDR3 protein. The sample has hundreds of thousands of distinct CDR3 sequences; 14% are singletons. The sample consisted of blood. Source of these receptors: a woman aged 18-35 years with Graves' hyperthyroidism.

This clonotype appeared a few times. The J gene is TRBJ2-3, the V gene TRBV5-1; 8 bases are a match to TRBD2. V lost 4 bases, J lost 0 bases, and 13 bases stayed unmatched. The germline gives CDR1 SGHRS, CDR2 YFSETQ. This CDR3 region has 18 residues. The CDR3 region has the DNA TGCGCCAGCAGCCCGGGGACTAGATGGGGTATGAGCACAGATACGCAGTATTTT. Translated: CASSPGTRWGMSTDTQYF.

In its sample, this clonotype was seen many times. The chain links TRBV6-1 to TRBJ1-1; D call uncertain. Germline V gene data show CDR1 as MNHNS and CDR2 as SASEGT. Trimming removed 7 bases at V and 0 bases at J, with 9 bases between. The CDR3 runs to 13 residues. The CDR3 sequence is CASTAGMNTEAFF. CDR3 coding DNA: TGTGCCAGCACCGCGGGCATGAACACTGAAGCTTTCTTT.

This clonotype was seen many times. The chain joins TRBV7-9 to TRBJ1-1; TRBD1 might be the D (5 bases). CDR1 is SEHNR, CDR2 FQNEAQ, per germline (reference sequence). The length of the CDR3 is 13 residues. Trimming stripped 7 bases from V and 6 bases from J, with 15 bases between. This CDR3 is CASITTTTAEAFF. CDR3 DNA: TGTGCCAGCATCACTACCACGACAGCTGAAGCTTTCTTT.

This clonotype was counted a few times. The gene calls are TRBV7-2 and TRBJ2-1; D ambiguous. The V end was cut by 2 bases, the J end by 9 bases, with 11 bases between. The CDR3 sequence is 13 residues long. The germline gives CDR1 SGHTA, CDR2 FQGNSA. The CDR3 here is CASSLHWLGEQFF. Here the CDR3 DNA reads TGTGCCAGCAGCTTACACTGGTTGGGTGAGCAGTTCTTC.

This clonotype was counted a few times. The junction shows a germline mismatch at one end, possibly a read error. J is TRBJ2-7 and V is TRBV27; a possible D gene is TRBD2 (5 bases). The germline CDR1 and CDR2 sequences are MNHEY and SMNVEV (reference sequence). The CDR3 extends over 14 amino acids. For the CDR3, the DNA is TGTGCCAACAGTCAAATCGGGGTCGGCGACGAGCAGTACTTC. This translates into CANSQIGVGDEQYF.

This clonotype was found many times. The chain recombines TRBV7-9 with TRBJ2-2; TRBD1 is a possible D gene (6 bases). CDR1 and CDR2 from the germline V gene are SEHNR and FQNEAQ (reference sequence). The CDR3 totals 13 residues. Trimming left V 5 bases short and J 6 bases short, with 10 bases between. The CDR3 bases are TGTGCCAGCAGCAACACAGGGTCCGGGGAGCTGTTTTTT. Amino acids: CASSNTGSGELFF.

A few counts support this clonotype. The gene calls are TRBV24-1 and TRBJ2-2, with D perhaps matching TRBD2 (5 bases). Germline V gene sequence: CDR1 KGHDR, CDR2 SFDVKD. Trimming took off 1 base at V and 0 bases at J, with 8 bases between the two ends. This CDR3 contains 16 residues. The CDR3 DNA follows: TGTGCCACCAGTGATTTCCTAGCAGCGAACACCGGGGAGCTGTTTTTT. Its protein product is CATSDFLAANTGELFF.

This clonotype has at least ten counts. V gene TRBV30 combines with J gene TRBJ1-2; 7 nucleotides align to TRBD1. The ends lost 2 bases at V and 0 bases at J; junction bases unmatched: 3. The CDR3 is made up of 14 amino acids. Germline assignment: CDR1 GTSNPN and CDR2 SVGIG (reference sequence). CDR3 coding DNA: TGTGCCTGGAGTTGGGACAGACCTAACTATGGCTACACCTTC. Protein: CAWSWDRPNYGYTF.

The chain recombines TRBV24-1 with TRBJ2-1; maybe TRBD1 (6 bases). The length of the CDR3 is 16 residues. Germline lookup yields CDR1 KGHDR and CDR2 SFDVKD. With 3 bases removed from V and 9 bases from J, the gap between germline ends came to 20 bases. CDR3 loop: CATSDAAQGFTGEQFF. In DNA, the CDR3 is TGTGCCACCAGTGATGCCGCCCAGGGGTTCACCGGTGAGCAGTTCTTC.

The CDR3 protein is CASSDNRGLTYNEQFF. In DNA form, the CDR3 reads TGCGCCAGCAGCGATAACAGGGGGCTGACCTACAATGAGCAGTTCTTC. This chain links TRBV4-1 with TRBJ2-1, with 9 positions matching TRBD1. Germline CDR1 is MGHRA and CDR2 is YSYEKL. This CDR3 is built from 16 residues. The trim removed 5 bases at V and 2 bases at J, leaving 7 bases unmatched.

This clonotype was detected many times. This chain connects TRBV24-1 to TRBJ2-2, with D perhaps TRBD1 (6 bases). Per germline, CDR1 KGHDR and CDR2 SFDVKD. V dropped 5 bases and J dropped 1 base, with 16 bases sitting between them. The CDR3 extends over 17 amino acids. CDR3 residues: CATSGRQDAVNTGELFF. In DNA, the CDR3 is TGTGCCACCAGTGGTCGACAGGACGCTGTGAACACCGGGGAGCTGTTTTTT.

This clonotype has ten or more counts. The chain has TRBV11-2 and TRBJ2-5; 8 bases agree with TRBD1. J was trimmed by 5 bases and V by 3 bases; bases with no gene match: 11. There are 16 residues in the CDR3. Germline V gene lookup returns CDR1 SGHAT and CDR2 FQNNGV. Written as DNA, the CDR3 is TGTGCCAGCAGCTTGGGTGCGGACAGGGCGGTGGAGACCCAGTACTTC. It encodes CASSLGADRAVETQYF.

This clonotype occurred many times. The genes are TRBV11-2 and TRBJ2-3, with D unclear. The germline gives CDR1 SGHAT, CDR2 FQNNGV. Trimming stripped 0 bases from V and 2 bases from J, with 6 bases between. The CDR3 loop spans 14 amino acids. Here the CDR3 DNA reads TGTGCCAGCAGCTTAGATCCCTTCACAGATACGCAGTATTTT. It specifies CASSLDPFTDTQYF.

This clonotype was seen repeatedly, ten times or more. This chain uses TRBV11-2 with TRBJ2-2, with D uncertain. The CDR3 length is 15 residues. The germline V and J ends were trimmed by 3 bases and 4 bases, with 12 bases remaining between them. The germline V gene has CDR1 SGHAT and CDR2 FQNNGV. In DNA form, the CDR3 reads TGTGCCAGCAGCTTGGCCTTGCCCCCCACCGGGGAGCTGTTTTTT. This encodes CASSLALPPTGELFF.

This clonotype has a count of ten or more. This chain joins TRBV6-2 or TRBV6-3 and TRBJ2-1; 12 positions match TRBD1. There are 16 residues in the CDR3. Trimming removed 6 bases from V and 7 bases from J; junction bases left unmatched: 10. CDR1 is MNHEY and CDR2 is SVGEGT in the germline V gene. The CDR3 reads CASSPGGQGAWNEQFF. The DNA of the CDR3 is TGTGCCAGCAGCCCGGGGGGACAGGGGGCGTGGAATGAGCAGTTCTTC.